The 25 T cell receptor beta chains presented below share a single source sample, sequenced in a study of shared T cell receptors in the human thymus. Sequencing was performed with immunoSEQ multiplex PCR; in TCRdb, only in-frame clones are kept and a portion is missing. Of approximately 580,000 clones detected, roughly 74% appear once; the ten largest clones hold less than 0.015%. These same records also appear under a second study, on human thymus T cells.

The sample was thymocytes. Receptors originate from a boy in the first two years of life with a congenital heart defect.

This chain links TRBV5-8 with TRBJ1-5; 7 bases match TRBD1. CDR3 length: 14 amino acids. From germline, CDR1 is SGHTS and CDR2 YDEGEE. V gave up 4 bases and J gave up 9 bases; unmatched junction bases: 10. CDR3 sequence (DNA): TGTGCCAGCAGCCCCGGACAGGAGCATCGGCCCCAGCATTTT. Translating it yields CASSPGQEHRPQHF.

V usage is TRBV7-9 and J usage is TRBJ2-1; D gene unclear. CDR3 length: 16 residues. V was pared by 6 bases and J by 0 bases, with 15 bases between. CDR1 and CDR2 (germline): SEHNR, FQNEAQ (reference sequence). CDR3 bases: TGTGCCAGCAGATTGGTGGCGCGGAGCTCCTACAATGAGCAGTTCTTC. Its protein product is CASRLVARSSYNEQFF.

This clone was observed a handful of times. The rearrangement joins TRBV5-1 to TRBJ2-2, with D hard to call. Deletions cut 4 bases from V and 4 bases from J, with 11 bases between. This CDR3 region has 14 residues. The germline CDR1 and CDR2 sequences are SGHRS and YFSETQ. The CDR3: CASSPGSSTGELFF. The DNA for the CDR3 is TGCGCCAGCAGCCCAGGATCGAGCACCGGGGAGCTGTTTTTT.

The chain has TRBV27 and TRBJ2-7; TRBD2 aligns across 7 bases. This CDR3 contains 15 residues. Germline-derived CDR1 and CDR2 are MNHEY and SMNVEV (reference sequence). V lost 5 bases, J lost 7 bases, and 14 bases stayed unmatched. This chain's CDR3 is CASSPKGGPAEEQYF. In DNA form, the CDR3 reads TGTGCCAGCAGTCCGAAGGGAGGGCCGGCGGAAGAGCAGTACTTC.

The rearrangement joins TRBV10-1 to TRBJ2-2; TRBD2 aligns across 14 bases. CDR3 length: 19 amino acids. The trim removed 6 bases at V and 3 bases at J, leaving 12 bases unmatched. Per the germline V gene, CDR1 is WNHNN and CDR2 is SYGVQD (reference sequence). CDR3 in amino acids: CASSSPPGTSGRDTGELFF. Here the CDR3 DNA reads TGCGCCAGCAGCTCCCCACCCGGGACTAGCGGGAGAGACACCGGGGAGCTGTTTTTT.

This chain links TRBV30 with TRBJ2-7; TRBD2 matches 8 bases. Germline V gene sequence: CDR1 GTSNPN, CDR2 SVGIG (reference sequence). V trimming: 2 bases; J trimming: 0 bases; junction bases outside the gene matches: 6. The length of the CDR3 is 15 residues. The CDR3 bases are TGTGCCTGGAGTAGAGCGGGAGACCTCTCCTACGAGCAGTACTTC. This gives the protein CAWSRAGDLSYEQYF.

This clone was found once. This sequence joins TRBV5-6 and TRBJ2-5; the match to TRBD1 covers 7 bases. Germline V gene sequence: CDR1 SGHDT, CDR2 YYEEEE. Trimming cost V 5 bases and J 2 bases; bases outside gene matches: 6. The CDR3 consists of 14 residues. CDR3: CASRKGQIQETQYF. Here the CDR3 DNA reads TGTGCCAGCAGAAAGGGACAGATACAAGAGACCCAGTACTTC.

The chain uses TRBV29-1 and TRBJ1-5; possibly TRBD1 for D (5 bases). Trimming took 2 bases from V and 6 from J, leaving 20 bases between them. The germline gives CDR1 SQVTM, CDR2 ANQGSEA. This CDR3 comprises 16 residues. CDR3 region: CSVEQRGEKGSQPQHF. The CDR3 DNA reads TGCAGCGTTGAACAAAGGGGTGAGAAGGGAAGTCAGCCCCAGCATTTT.

The V call is TRBV5-1, the J call TRBJ1-1, with 8 bases identical to TRBD1. Germline values: CDR1 SGHRS, CDR2 YFSETQ. This CDR3 comprises 12 residues. Trimming cost V 3 bases and J 8 bases; bases outside gene matches: 3. The CDR3 here is CASSYGQGEAFF. The CDR3 nucleotides read TGCGCCAGCAGCTACGGACAGGGCGAAGCTTTCTTT.

The genes are TRBV2 and TRBJ2-1; 10 bases line up with TRBD1. V trimming: 1 base; J trimming: 8 bases; junction bases outside the gene matches: 8. This CDR3 is 16 amino acids long. Germline V gene sequence: CDR1 SNHLY, CDR2 FYNNEI. The CDR3 nucleotides are TGTGCCAGCAGTGAAGAGGGACAGGGGACTAGTGATGAGCAGTTCTTC. The encoded protein is CASSEEGQGTSDEQFF.

This clone was seen more than once but under ten times. The gene calls are TRBV29-1 and TRBJ1-4; D uncertain. Trimming removed 0 bases from V and 4 bases from J, with 9 bases in between. CDR3 length: 14 residues. The germline CDR1 and CDR2 sequences are SQVTM and ANQGSEA. The CDR3 coding sequence is TGCAGCGTTGAAGATGGCCAGGATAATGAAAAACTGTTTTTT. Its protein product is CSVEDGQDNEKLFF.

CDR3 in DNA: TGCGCCAGCAGCCCAAACCTTCTAGCGGGAGACCCGTACGAGCAGTACTTC. Translation gives CASSPNLLAGDPYEQYF. This rearrangement joins TRBV10-1 to TRBJ2-7; 10 bases are shared with TRBD2. With V trimmed by 6 bases and J by 4 bases, 15 bases remained unmatched. Germline loops: CDR1 WNHNN, CDR2 SYGVQD (reference sequence). The CDR3 extends over 17 amino acids.

The chain combines TRBV11-2 with TRBJ2-7; tentatively, D is TRBD2 (7 bases). The ends were cut back, 5 bases at V and 3 bases at J, with 23 bases in the middle. This CDR3 is built from 17 residues. Looked up from germline, CDR1 is SGHAT and CDR2 is FQNNGV. The CDR3 protein is CASSPLGGGRADYEQYF. The CDR3 bases are TGTGCCAGCAGCCCCTTAGGGGGGGGTAGAGCGGACTACGAGCAGTACTTC.

The CDR3: CASSYEEAEKLFF. As DNA, the CDR3 is TGTGCCAGCAGCTACGAAGAGGCAGAAAAACTGTTTTTT. This chain connects TRBV5-4 to TRBJ1-4; D ambiguous. V lost 3 bases, J lost 8 bases, and 11 bases lay in between. Germline CDR1 reads SGHNT; CDR2 reads YYREEE (reference sequence). This CDR3 comprises 13 residues.

The chain uses TRBV4-3 and TRBJ2-7; 7 bases line up with TRBD2. With 2 bases clipped from V and 7 bases from J, the junction kept 11 bases outside the gene matches. The CDR3 spans 15 residues. The germline V gene has CDR1 LGHNA and CDR2 YSLEER. The CDR3, as DNA: TGCGCCAGCAGCCAACACCGGGACTACCTAGGGGAGCAGTACTTC. Protein: CASSQHRDYLGEQYF.

The chain recombines TRBV25-1 with TRBJ2-1; 8 bases agree with TRBD2. With V trimmed by 1 base and J by 9 bases, 14 bases remained unmatched. The germline V gene has CDR1 MGHDK and CDR2 SYGVNS. This CDR3 contains 17 residues. The CDR3 sequence is CASSEWTTSEEGIEQFF. CDR3 coding DNA: TGTGCCAGCAGTGAATGGACGACTAGCGAAGAAGGTATTGAGCAGTTCTTC.

This clone was found once. This rearrangement joins TRBV28 to TRBJ1-2; 8 positions match TRBD1. The germline V gene has CDR1 MDHEN and CDR2 SYDVKM. V shed 3 bases, J shed 6 bases, and the junction held 12 bases outside the gene matches. The length of the CDR3 is 16 residues. This CDR3 reads CASSFPRGRSVDGYTF. The CDR3 bases are TGTGCCAGCAGTTTCCCCAGGGGGCGCTCAGTAGATGGCTACACCTTC.

This clone has only one observation. This rearrangement joins TRBV10-2 to TRBJ2-7; a weak D match, TRBD2 (6 bases). The CDR3 consists of 15 residues. Trimming pared 1 base from V and 2 bases from J, leaving 12 bases between. CDR1 and CDR2 from the germline V gene are WSHSY and SAAADI. Here the CDR3 DNA reads TGCGCCAGCAGTGAGTGGGACTCTCTCACCTACGAGCAGTACTTC. Translating it yields CASSEWDSLTYEQYF.

This clone has a handful of counts. The chain has TRBV5-6 and TRBJ2-1; TRBD2 is a possible D gene (6 bases). Germline V gives CDR1 SGHDT, CDR2 YYEEEE. This CDR3 spans 16 amino acids. V was cut by 1 base and J by 3 bases, with 14 bases left in between. For the CDR3, the DNA is TGTGCCAGCAGCTTGTCTCGGGGGAGCCGCTACAATGAGCAGTTCTTC. It codes for CASSLSRGSRYNEQFF.

This chain joins TRBV7-2 and TRBJ2-7, with TRBD2 identical over 11 bases. The junction had 11 bases not matched to a gene; V was cut back by 4 bases and J by 6 bases. Germline values: CDR1 SGHTA, CDR2 FQGNSA. This CDR3 spans 16 amino acids. CDR3 amino acids: CASSSRTSGPPREQYF. CDR3 bases: TGTGCCAGCAGCTCGAGGACTAGCGGGCCACCCCGCGAGCAGTACTTC.

The rearrangement joins TRBV7-9 to TRBJ2-1; 7 positions agree with TRBD2. CDR3 length equals 12 residues. Germline trimming cut 10 bases from V and 5 bases from J; bases unmatched to any gene: 5. Germline assignment: CDR1 SEHNR and CDR2 FQNEAQ (reference sequence). CDR3 in amino acids: CATRGEHNEQFF. CDR3 DNA: TGTGCCACCCGGGGGGAGCACAATGAGCAGTTCTTC.

The gene calls are TRBV27 and TRBJ2-1; TRBD2 agrees at 10 bases. Germline CDR1 MNHEY, CDR2 SMNVEV (reference sequence). The CDR3 has 16 amino acids. With V trimmed by 5 bases and J by 9 bases, 13 bases remained unmatched. The DNA for the CDR3 is TGTGCCAGCAGTCCCGCGGGGCTAGCGGGAGTATTTGAGCAGTTCTTC. Translating gives CASSPAGLAGVFEQFF.

This clone was counted only a few times. The chain employs TRBV21-1 and TRBJ1-2; the D call in the table, TRBD1, was not verified against the DNA. TRBV21-1 is termed a pseudogene. The CDR3 has 15 amino acids. CDR3: CASSTGTGINYGYTF. DNA for the CDR3: TGTGCCAGCAGCACCGGGACAGGAATTAACTATGGCTACACCTTC.

This rearrangement joins TRBV11-2 to TRBJ2-2; 10 bases align to TRBD1. CDR1 is SGHAT and CDR2 is FQNNGV in the germline V gene. V shed 0 bases and J 4 bases; nucleotides not matched to a gene: 2. The CDR3 contains 16 residues. The CDR3 nucleotides read TGTGCCAGCAGCTTAGATGGGACAGGGGCCACCGGGGAGCTGTTTTTT. Its protein product is CASSLDGTGATGELFF.

This clone was detected a few times. CDR3 amino acids: CASSPTPSLRGGPEAFF. The CDR3 region has the DNA TGTGCCAGCAGTCCAACGCCGTCCCTCCGGGGAGGGCCTGAAGCTTTCTTT. This sequence joins TRBV27 and TRBJ1-1; D is ambiguous. CDR3 length: 17 residues. With 5 bases removed from V and 6 bases from J, the gap between germline ends came to 25 bases. From germline, CDR1 is MNHEY and CDR2 SMNVEV (reference sequence).